This TCR beta chain came from a study of metastatic and nonmetastatic thyroid tumors (dated by TCRdb to about 2020). Some background on the complete study: The researchers compared repertoires between peripheral blood samples and tumor or nodule tissue samples from patients with malignant or benign thyroid disease. Here is what the overall study found, with its caveats: TCR beta diversity was reported as significantly higher in malignant tumors than in benign nodules, in both blood and tumor samples.

CDR1 and CDR2 were assigned from the germline V gene as MDHEN and SYDVKM. The CDR3 goes from the cysteine to the phenylalanine over 9 residues. The DNA shown is the 27-base CDR3, in frame from base 1. Libraries were prepared through PCR. Sequencing was carried out with an Illumina HiSeq 4000. The TCR beta-chain CDR3 region of each patient was profiled by high-throughput sequencing. The paper's processing steps were these. A classifier to discriminate distant-metastatic papillary thyroid cancer patients was built from CDR3 differences across clinicopathological groups. The Shannon index was used to assess repertoire diversity, and the Morisita-Horn index was used to assess tumor-blood repertoire similarity. TCRdb reworked the public reads: Q25 trimming with fastp, MiXCR clone assembly, productive beta chains retained. The V and J calls follow TCRdb's processing rather than the paper's. The sample contains some 93,000 clones, roughly 13% of them found a single time. The ten largest clones add up to approximately 10% of the sample.

The sample holds many counts of this clone. There is no known antigen for this receptor. Nothing much larger sits one base from this clone, and base qualities are not available. No patient had received any treatment before thyroid surgery. Patient clinical samples collected from the early 2010s to the late 2010s were retrospectively analysed using T-cell receptor beta sequencing. Sequencing was carried out using blood. This TCR came from a female donor with papillary thyroid cancer or a benign thyroid nodule (not recorded which). Some clones in this sample may be carry-over from other donors' samples. This chain is built from TRBV28 and TRBJ1-2; TRBD1 might be the D gene, on 6 matching bases. The CDR3 region reads CDPRGGYTF. The nucleotides read TGTGACCCCAGGGGAGGCTACACCTTC.